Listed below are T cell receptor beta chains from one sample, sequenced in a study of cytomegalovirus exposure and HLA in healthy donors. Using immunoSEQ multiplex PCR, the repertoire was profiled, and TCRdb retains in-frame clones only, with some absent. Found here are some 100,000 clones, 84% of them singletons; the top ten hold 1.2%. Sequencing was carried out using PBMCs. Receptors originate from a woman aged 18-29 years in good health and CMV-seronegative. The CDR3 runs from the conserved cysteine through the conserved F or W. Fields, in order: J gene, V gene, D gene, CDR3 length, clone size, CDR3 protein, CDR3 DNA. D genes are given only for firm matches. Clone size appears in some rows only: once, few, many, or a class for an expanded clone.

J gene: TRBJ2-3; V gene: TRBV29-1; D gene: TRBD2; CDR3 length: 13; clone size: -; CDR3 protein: CSVVNSGKDTQYF; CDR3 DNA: TGCAGCGTTGTTAACAGCGGGAAAGATACGCAGTATTTT
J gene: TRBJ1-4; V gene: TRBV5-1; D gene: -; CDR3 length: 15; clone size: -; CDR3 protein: CASSLGTTGNEKLFF; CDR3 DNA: TGCGCCAGCAGCCTAGGGACAACGGGAAATGAAAAACTGTTTTTT
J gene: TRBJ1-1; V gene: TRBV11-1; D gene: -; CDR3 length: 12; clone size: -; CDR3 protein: CASSRTMTEAFF; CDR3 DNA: TGTGCCAGCAGCCGGACAATGACTGAAGCTTTCTTT
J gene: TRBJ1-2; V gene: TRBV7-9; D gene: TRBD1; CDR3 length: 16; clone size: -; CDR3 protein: CSSSLGGTALNYGYTF; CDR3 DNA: TGTTCCAGCAGCTTAGGTGGGACAGCTCTTAACTATGGCTACACCTTC
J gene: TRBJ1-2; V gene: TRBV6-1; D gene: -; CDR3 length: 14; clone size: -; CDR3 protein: CASSALTASYGYTF; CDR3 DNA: TGTGCCAGCAGTGCTCTCACAGCCAGCTATGGCTACACCTTC
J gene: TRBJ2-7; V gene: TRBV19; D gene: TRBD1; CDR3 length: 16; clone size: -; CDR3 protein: CASSMLPGQGASEQYF; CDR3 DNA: TGTGCCAGTAGTATGCTCCCGGGACAGGGGGCCTCCGAGCAGTACTTC
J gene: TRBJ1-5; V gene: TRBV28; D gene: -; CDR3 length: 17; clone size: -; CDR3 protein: CASSLDRWGVSNQPQHF; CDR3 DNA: TGTGCCAGCAGTTTAGATAGGTGGGGGGTTAGCAATCAGCCCCAGCATTTT
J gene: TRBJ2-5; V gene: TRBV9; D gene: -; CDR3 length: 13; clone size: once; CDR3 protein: CASSVGAKETQYF; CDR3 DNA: TGTGCCAGCAGCGTAGGGGCGAAAGAGACCCAGTACTTC
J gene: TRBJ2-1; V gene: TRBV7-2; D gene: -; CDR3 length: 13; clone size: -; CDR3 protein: CASSLARDNEQFF; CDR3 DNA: TGTGCCAGCAGCTTAGCCCGGGACAATGAGCAGTTCTTC
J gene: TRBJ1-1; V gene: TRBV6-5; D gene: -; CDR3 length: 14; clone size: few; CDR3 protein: CASSYGEMNTEAFF; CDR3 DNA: TGTGCCAGCAGTTACGGGGAGATGAACACTGAAGCTTTCTTT
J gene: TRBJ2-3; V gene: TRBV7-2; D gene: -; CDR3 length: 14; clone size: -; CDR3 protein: CASSLGSSADTQYF; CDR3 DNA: TGTGCCAGCAGCTTAGGGTCAAGCGCAGATACGCAGTATTTT
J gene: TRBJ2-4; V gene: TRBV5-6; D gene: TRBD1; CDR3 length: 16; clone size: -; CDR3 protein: CASSLSQGATKNIQYF; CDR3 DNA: TGTGCCAGCAGCTTGAGCCAGGGGGCGACCAAAAACATTCAGTACTTC
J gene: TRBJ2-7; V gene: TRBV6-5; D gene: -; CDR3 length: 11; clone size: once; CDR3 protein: CASSYFPKPYF; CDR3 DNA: TGTGCCAGCAGTTACTTTCCAAAGCCTTACTTC
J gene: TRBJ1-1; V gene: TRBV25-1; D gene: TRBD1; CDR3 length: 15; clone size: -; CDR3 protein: CASSEPGTGVTEAFF; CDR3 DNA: TGTGCCAGCAGTGAACCCGGGACAGGGGTTACTGAAGCTTTCTTT
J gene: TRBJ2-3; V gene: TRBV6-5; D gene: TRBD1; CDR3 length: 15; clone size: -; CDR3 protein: CASKLQGASTDTQYF; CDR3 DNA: TGTGCCAGCAAACTACAGGGGGCGAGCACAGATACGCAGTATTTT
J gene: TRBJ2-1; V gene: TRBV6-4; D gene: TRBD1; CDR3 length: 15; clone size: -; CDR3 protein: CASSADRGSYNEQFF; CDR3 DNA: TGTGCCAGCAGTGCGGACAGGGGGTCCTACAATGAGCAGTTCTTC
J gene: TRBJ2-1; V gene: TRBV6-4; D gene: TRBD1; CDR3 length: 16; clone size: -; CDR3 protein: CASSALPGQGSNEQFF; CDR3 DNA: TGTGCCAGCAGTGCTTTACCGGGACAGGGATCCAATGAGCAGTTCTTC
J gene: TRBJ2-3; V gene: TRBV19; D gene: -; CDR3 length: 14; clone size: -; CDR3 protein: CASSVSPGFTTQYF; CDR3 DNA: TGTGCCAGTAGTGTAAGCCCAGGGTTTACGACGCAGTATTTT
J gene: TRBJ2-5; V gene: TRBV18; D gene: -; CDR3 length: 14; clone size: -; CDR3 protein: CASSPPPAGETQYF; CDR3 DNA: TGTGCCAGCTCACCACCTCCAGCGGGAGAGACCCAGTACTTC
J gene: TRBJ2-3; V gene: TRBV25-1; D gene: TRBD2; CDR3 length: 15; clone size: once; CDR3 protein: CASSEIAGGPSTQYF; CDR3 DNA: TGTGCCAGCAGTGAAATAGCGGGGGGGCCTTCCACGCAGTATTTT
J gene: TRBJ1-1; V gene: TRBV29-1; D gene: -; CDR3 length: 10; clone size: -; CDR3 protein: CSVVVDRAFF; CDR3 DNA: TGCAGCGTTGTGGTGGACAGAGCTTTCTTT
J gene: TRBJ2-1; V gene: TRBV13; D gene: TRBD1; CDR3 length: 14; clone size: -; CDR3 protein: CASSNRDRGDEQFF; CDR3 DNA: TGTGCCAGCAGCAACCGGGACAGGGGTGATGAGCAGTTCTTC
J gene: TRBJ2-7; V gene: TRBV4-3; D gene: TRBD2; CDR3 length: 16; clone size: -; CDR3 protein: CASSQGVSGGGYEQYF; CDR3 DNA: TGCGCCAGCAGCCAAGGGGTTAGCGGGGGGGGTTACGAGCAGTACTTC
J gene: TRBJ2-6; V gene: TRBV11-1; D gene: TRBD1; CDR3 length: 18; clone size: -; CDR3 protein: CASSLETGGISGANVLTF; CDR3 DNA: TGTGCCAGCAGCTTAGAGACAGGGGGAATCTCTGGGGCCAACGTCCTGACTTTC
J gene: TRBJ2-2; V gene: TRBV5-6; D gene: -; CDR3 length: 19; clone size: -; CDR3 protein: CASSTPHREGGRNTGELFF; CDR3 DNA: TGTGCCAGCAGCACACCTCACAGGGAAGGAGGTCGGAACACCGGGGAGCTGTTTTTT
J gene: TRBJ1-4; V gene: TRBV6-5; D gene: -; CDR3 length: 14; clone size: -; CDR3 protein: CASSYSGVNEKLFF; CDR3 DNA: TGTGCCAGCAGTTACTCAGGGGTTAATGAAAAACTGTTTTTT